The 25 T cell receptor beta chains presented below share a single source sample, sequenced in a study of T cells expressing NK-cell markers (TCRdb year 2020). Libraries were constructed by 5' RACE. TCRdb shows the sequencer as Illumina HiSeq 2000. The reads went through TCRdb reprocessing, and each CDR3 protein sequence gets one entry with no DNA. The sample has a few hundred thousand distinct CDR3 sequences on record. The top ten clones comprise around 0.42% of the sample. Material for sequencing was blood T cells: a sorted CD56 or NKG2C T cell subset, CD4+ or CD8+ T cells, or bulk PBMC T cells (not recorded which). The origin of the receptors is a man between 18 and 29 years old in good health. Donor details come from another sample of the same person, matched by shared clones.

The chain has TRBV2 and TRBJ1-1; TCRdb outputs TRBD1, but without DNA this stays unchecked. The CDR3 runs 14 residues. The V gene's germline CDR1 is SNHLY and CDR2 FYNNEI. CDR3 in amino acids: CANTLGQGDTEAFF.

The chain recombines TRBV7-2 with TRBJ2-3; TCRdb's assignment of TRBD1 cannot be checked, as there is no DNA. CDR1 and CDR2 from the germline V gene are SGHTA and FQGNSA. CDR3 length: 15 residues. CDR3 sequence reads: CASSPLGTRVDTQYF.

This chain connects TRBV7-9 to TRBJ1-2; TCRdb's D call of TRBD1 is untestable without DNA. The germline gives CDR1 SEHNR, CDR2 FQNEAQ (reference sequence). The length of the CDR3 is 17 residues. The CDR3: CASSLDRILSGVMGYTF.

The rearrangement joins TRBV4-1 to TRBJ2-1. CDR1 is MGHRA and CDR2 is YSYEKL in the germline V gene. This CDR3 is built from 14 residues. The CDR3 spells CASSQFAAYNEQFF.

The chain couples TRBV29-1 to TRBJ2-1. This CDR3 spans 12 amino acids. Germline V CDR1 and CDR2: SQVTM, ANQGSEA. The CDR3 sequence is CSVDGEANEQFF.

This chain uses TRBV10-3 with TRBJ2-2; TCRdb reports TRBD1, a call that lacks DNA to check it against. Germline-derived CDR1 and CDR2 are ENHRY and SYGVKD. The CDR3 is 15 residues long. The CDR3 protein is CAIRTDRVDTGELFF.

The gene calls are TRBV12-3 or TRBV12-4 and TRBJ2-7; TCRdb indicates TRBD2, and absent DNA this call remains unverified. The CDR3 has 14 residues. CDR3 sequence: CASSPIAGVAEQYF.

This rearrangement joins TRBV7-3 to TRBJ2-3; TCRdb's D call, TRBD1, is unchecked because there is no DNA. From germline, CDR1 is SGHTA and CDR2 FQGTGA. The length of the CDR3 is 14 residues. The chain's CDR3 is CASSQKPPPDTQYF.

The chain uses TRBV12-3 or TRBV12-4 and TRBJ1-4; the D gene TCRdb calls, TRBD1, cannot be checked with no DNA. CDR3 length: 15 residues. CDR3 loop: CASSLGDLPNEKLFF.

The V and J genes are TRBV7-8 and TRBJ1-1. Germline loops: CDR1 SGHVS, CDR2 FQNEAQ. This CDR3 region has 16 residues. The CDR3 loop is CASSQLGPEGNTEAFF.

The CDR3 here is CASSLRTGGNEQFF. The V call is TRBV7-8, the J call TRBJ2-1; TCRdb reports TRBD1, a call that lacks DNA to check it against. Germline V gene sequence: CDR1 SGHVS, CDR2 FQNEAQ. CDR3 length: 14 residues.

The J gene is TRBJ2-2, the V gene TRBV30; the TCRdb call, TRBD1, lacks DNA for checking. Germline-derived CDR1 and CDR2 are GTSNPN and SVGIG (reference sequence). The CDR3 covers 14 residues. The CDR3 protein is CAWNEAPNTGELFF.

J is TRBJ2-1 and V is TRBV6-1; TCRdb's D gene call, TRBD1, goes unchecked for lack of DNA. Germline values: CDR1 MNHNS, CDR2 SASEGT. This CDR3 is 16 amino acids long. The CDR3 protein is CATFGGGGSSYNEQFF.

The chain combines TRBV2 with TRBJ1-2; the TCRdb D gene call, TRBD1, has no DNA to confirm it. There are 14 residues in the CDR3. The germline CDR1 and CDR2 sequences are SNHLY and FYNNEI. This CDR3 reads CASSGTGGEGGYTF.

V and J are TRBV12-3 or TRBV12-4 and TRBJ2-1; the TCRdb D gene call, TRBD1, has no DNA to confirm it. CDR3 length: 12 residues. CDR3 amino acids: CASNPGDNEQFF.

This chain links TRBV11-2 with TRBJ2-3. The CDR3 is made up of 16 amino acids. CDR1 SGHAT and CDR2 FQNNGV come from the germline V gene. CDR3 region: CASSLDRFSGTDTQYF.

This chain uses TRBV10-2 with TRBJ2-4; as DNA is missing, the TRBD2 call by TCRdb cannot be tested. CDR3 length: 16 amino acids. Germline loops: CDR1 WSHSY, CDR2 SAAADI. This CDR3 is CASSASREGSKNIQYF.

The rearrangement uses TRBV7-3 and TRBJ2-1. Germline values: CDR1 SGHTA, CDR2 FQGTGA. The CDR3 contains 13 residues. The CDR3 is CASSLEVNNEQFF.

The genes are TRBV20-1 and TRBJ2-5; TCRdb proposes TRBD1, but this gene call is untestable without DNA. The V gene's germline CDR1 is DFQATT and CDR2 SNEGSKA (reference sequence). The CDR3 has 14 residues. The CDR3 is CSPLVVLRGETQYF.

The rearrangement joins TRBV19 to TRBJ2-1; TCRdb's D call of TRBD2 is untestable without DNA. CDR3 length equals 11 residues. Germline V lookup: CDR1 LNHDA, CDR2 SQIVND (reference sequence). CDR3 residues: CASGGLWEQFF.

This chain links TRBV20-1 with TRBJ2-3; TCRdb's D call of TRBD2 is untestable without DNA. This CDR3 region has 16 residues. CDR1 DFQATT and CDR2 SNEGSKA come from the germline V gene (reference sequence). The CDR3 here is CSARGGSGARTDTQYF.

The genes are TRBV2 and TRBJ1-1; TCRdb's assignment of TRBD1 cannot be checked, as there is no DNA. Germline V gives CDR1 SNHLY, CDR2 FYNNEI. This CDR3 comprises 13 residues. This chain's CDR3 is CASAGHLNTEAFF.

The CDR3 sequence is CASSHGQSAVQETQYF. The chain employs TRBV25-1 and TRBJ2-5; with no DNA, the TCRdb D assignment of TRBD1 cannot be verified. Germline V gene lookup returns CDR1 MGHDK and CDR2 SYGVNS. The CDR3 covers 16 residues.

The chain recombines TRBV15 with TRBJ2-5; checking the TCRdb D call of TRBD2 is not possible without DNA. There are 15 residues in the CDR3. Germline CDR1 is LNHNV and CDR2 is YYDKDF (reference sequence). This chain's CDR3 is CATRGASGSSETQYF.

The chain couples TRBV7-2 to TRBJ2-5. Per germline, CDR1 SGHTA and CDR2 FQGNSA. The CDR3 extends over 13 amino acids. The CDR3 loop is CASRKVGTETQYF.